This is a list of T cell receptor beta chains from one sample in a study of T cells in Graves' hyperthyroidism and ophthalmopathy. TCRdb re-called the multiplex PCR reads with MiXCR, one entry per CDR3 protein. The table has about 760,000 distinct CDR3 sequences, approximately 40% seen once. The sample taken for sequencing was blood. Receptors originate from a woman in her thirties or forties with Graves' hyperthyroidism. CDR3s include the opening cysteine and the closing phenylalanine or tryptophan.

v_gene,j_gene,CDR3aa
TRBV7-2,TRBJ1-1,CASSLAWVRWTEAFF
TRBV19,TRBJ1-5,CASSILQGVGQPQHF
TRBV13,TRBJ1-5,CASSLRDRGRVNQPQHF
TRBV10-3,TRBJ2-2,CAISESQQGTAGELFF
TRBV12-3/TRBV12-4,TRBJ1-6,CASSGSNYNSPLHF
TRBV28,TRBJ1-5,CASSLGWGVMSQPQHF
TRBV18,TRBJ2-7,CASSRQGDEQYF
TRBV20-1,TRBJ2-6,CSARSSGANVLTF
TRBV11-3,TRBJ1-6,CASSLPPDNLNSPLHF
TRBV10-3,TRBJ2-5,CAISAWTSGSIETQYF
TRBV20-1,TRBJ1-1,CSAKPRGTYTEAFF
TRBV5-4,TRBJ1-1,CASSLDRGRAFF
TRBV7-9,TRBJ1-4,CASSGYWTGGNEKLFF
TRBV6-4,TRBJ1-1,CASSLMGRIDTEAFF
TRBV5-1,TRBJ1-2,CASRTGDLYGYTF
TRBV11-2,TRBJ2-7,CASSYPGLAGYEQYF
TRBV20-1,TRBJ1-5,CSARDRYSSQPQHF
TRBV7-2,TRBJ1-5,CASSPWQYYEHF
TRBV7-8,TRBJ2-3,CASSLEGFLQYF
TRBV29-1,TRBJ2-5,CSVGDPKQETQYF
TRBV7-9,TRBJ2-7,CASSLAVSYGQYF
TRBV5-1,TRBJ1-2,CASSLSLDRDGYTF
TRBV2,TRBJ1-5,CASSRQPQDQPQHF
TRBV2,TRBJ1-2,CASSDQAGGYTF
TRBV5-1,TRBJ1-1,CASKLDGMNTEAFF
TRBV20-1,TRBJ1-2,CSARDRGVYGYTF
TRBV12-5,TRBJ2-5,CASGLSSQGMETQYF
TRBV6-5,TRBJ1-6,CASSYFPRRRGNSPLHF
TRBV3-1,TRBJ1-2,CASSRRQGRYTF
TRBV19,TRBJ2-7,CASSMGREQYF
TRBV20-1,TRBJ2-1,CSARYAGEQFF
TRBV6-5,TRBJ1-1,CASIRTSLSQAFF
TRBV6-5,TRBJ1-2,CASSLYAGGVGYTF
TRBV20-1,TRBJ1-6,CSAREPGRTLTPLHF
TRBV20-1,TRBJ2-1,CSPQSGEGLLDEQFF
TRBV7-9,TRBJ1-2,CASSLVRGEAGYTF
TRBV7-2,TRBJ2-7,CAWTAGGTYEQYF
TRBV7-8,TRBJ1-2,CASSQYRNYGYTF
TRBV29-1,TRBJ1-2,CSVSTTGQSGYTF